The 27 T cell receptor beta chains presented below share a single source sample, sequenced in a study of early T cells in non-severe SARS-CoV-2 infection (dated by TCRdb to about 2021). Preparation of the library involved 5' RACE. The sequencer listed for this sample is NextSeq 500. The raw public reads went through TCRdb reprocessing: fastp at Q25, MiXCR clone calling, in-frame beta chains kept. One record per CDR3 amino acid sequence lists the most common genes and DNA. The sample records about 90,000 distinct CDR3 sequences, about an eighth of which are singletons. The leading ten clones occupy approximately 4.7% of the sample. The sample here was whole blood, taken at baseline. These receptors were taken from an adult who was a healthcare worker with PCR-confirmed SARS-CoV-2 infection or an uninfected control (not recorded which).

The chain has TRBV5-1 and TRBJ2-7, with 11 bases that match TRBD2. From germline, CDR1 is SGHRS and CDR2 YFSETQ. This CDR3 contains 15 residues. The J segment lost 0 bases and the V segment lost 4 bases, leaving 3 bases of the junction unmatched. The chain's CDR3 is CASSQLAGASYEQYF. In nucleotides, the CDR3 is TGCGCCAGCAGCCAACTAGCGGGGGCCTCCTACGAGCAGTACTTC.

The sample holds many counts of this clonotype. V and J are TRBV12-3 or TRBV12-4 and TRBJ2-1, with D possibly matching TRBD1 (5 bases). The CDR3 is 12 amino acids. V was cut by 6 bases and J by 6 bases, with 9 bases left in between. The CDR3 region is CASSLTANEQFF. CDR3 DNA sequence: TGTGCCAGCAGCTTGACAGCCAATGAGCAGTTCTTC.

This clonotype was counted only a few times. The chain uses TRBV11-2 and TRBJ2-4, with D possibly being TRBD2 (6 bases). The CDR3 sequence is 19 residues long. Trimming shortened V by 0 bases and J by 2 bases, and 20 bases separated the two germline ends. In germline, CDR1 is SGHAT, CDR2 FQNNGV. The CDR3 nucleotides read TGTGCCAGCAGCTTAGATCGCGGGAAGATTTTGAGGACCAAAAACATTCAGTACTTC. Translated, it gives CASSLDRGKILRTKNIQYF.

V gene TRBV11-1 combines with J gene TRBJ2-3; TRBD2 matches 8 bases. V gave up 3 bases and J gave up 1 base; unmatched junction bases: 12. Germline CDR1 SGHAT, CDR2 FQDESV (reference sequence). The CDR3 covers 18 residues. CDR3 bases: TGTGCCAGCAGCTTGGTCGGGTCAGCGGGGGCTGGCACAGATACGCAGTATTTT. Translation gives CASSLVGSAGAGTDTQYF.

This clonotype was counted ten times or more. The chain couples TRBV7-9 to TRBJ1-6; 9 nucleotides line up with TRBD1. Germline V gives CDR1 SEHNR, CDR2 FQNEAQ (reference sequence). The CDR3 loop spans 15 amino acids. J lost 10 bases, V lost 5 bases, and 9 bases had no gene match. The CDR3 DNA reads TGTGCCAGCAGCCCCCAGACAGGGGGTGGATCACCCCTCCACTTT. Protein: CASSPQTGGGSPLHF.

The chain combines TRBV7-2 with TRBJ2-2, with D possibly matching TRBD2 (5 bases). V was trimmed by 2 bases and J by 7 bases, leaving 11 bases between them. The CDR3 runs 14 residues. Germline-derived CDR1 and CDR2 are SGHTA and FQGNSA. The CDR3 DNA sequence: TGTGCCAGCAGCTTAAGTCCGGACTTCGGGGAGCTGTTTTTT. It encodes CASSLSPDFGELFF.

J is TRBJ1-1 and V is TRBV6-1; 8 nucleotides agree with TRBD1. The germline V gene has CDR1 MNHNS and CDR2 SASEGT. The V segment lost 4 bases and the J segment 3 bases; nucleotides outside the gene matches: 4. There are 14 residues in the CDR3. The CDR3 sequence is CASSVQGAHTEAFF. The CDR3 DNA follows: TGTGCCAGCAGTGTCCAGGGGGCGCACACTGAAGCTTTCTTT.

This clonotype was observed at least ten times. This chain joins TRBV11-2 and TRBJ2-1; TRBD1 is a possible D gene (5 bases). The CDR3 is 14 amino acids. V dropped 0 bases and J dropped 4 bases, with 7 bases sitting between them. Per germline, CDR1 SGHAT and CDR2 FQNNGV. CDR3 residues: CASSLDRAYNEQFF. The DNA for the CDR3 is TGTGCCAGCAGCTTAGACAGGGCGTACAATGAGCAGTTCTTC.

Only a few counts were recorded for this clonotype. The chain is built from TRBV7-8 and TRBJ2-7; tentatively, D is TRBD1 (6 bases). The CDR3 contains 14 residues. Germline CDR1 is SGHVS and CDR2 is FQNEAQ. V shed 5 bases and J shed 0 bases, with 11 bases lying between them. This CDR3 reads CASSHQGYSYEQYF. CDR3 bases: TGTGCCAGCAGCCACCAGGGGTACTCCTACGAGCAGTACTTC.

V gene TRBV28 combines with J gene TRBJ2-3, with D possibly being TRBD1 or TRBD2 (5 bases each). Trimming took 8 bases from V and 5 from J, leaving 17 bases between them. Germline CDR1 and CDR2: MDHEN and SYDVKM. The CDR3 runs to 14 residues. The CDR3 nucleotides read TGTGCCAGCGGAGGCGCATATGGGGGAGATACGCAGTATTTT. Its translation: CASGGAYGGDTQYF.

This clonotype was recorded once. The V gene is TRBV29-1, the J gene TRBJ2-4; D may be TRBD1 or TRBD2 (5 bases each). CDR3 length: 13 residues. In germline, CDR1 is SQVTM, CDR2 ANQGSEA. V lost 3 bases and J 6 bases, leaving 12 bases between the germline ends. CDR3 sequence (DNA): TGCAGCGTTGATGGTGGGGACGTAAACATTCAGTACTTC. It specifies CSVDGGDVNIQYF.

This clonotype appeared many times. This chain uses TRBV7-8 with TRBJ2-2; possible D gene TRBD2, 6 bases. Looked up from germline, CDR1 is SGHVS and CDR2 is FQNEAQ. Trimming stripped 3 bases from V and 0 bases from J, with 14 bases between. The CDR3 consists of 17 residues. The CDR3 spells CASSFMQGLPNTGELFF. Written as DNA, the CDR3 is TGTGCCAGCAGCTTTATGCAGGGACTTCCGAACACCGGGGAGCTGTTTTTT.

The table lists this clonotype with a few counts. The gene calls are TRBV3-1 and TRBJ2-7, with 10 bases that match TRBD2. The CDR3 covers 16 residues. CDR1 and CDR2 (germline): LGHDT, YNNKEL (reference sequence). V lost 0 bases and J lost 2; bases outside the gene matches: 4. As DNA, the CDR3 is TGTGCCAGCAGCCAAGATATCAGCGGGAGGGCCTACGAGCAGTACTTC. Protein sequence: CASSQDISGRAYEQYF.

Only a few counts were recorded for this clonotype. This rearrangement joins TRBV6-5 to TRBJ2-7; D is unclear. Trimming took off 2 bases at V and 6 bases at J, with 11 bases between the two ends. Per germline, CDR1 MNHEY and CDR2 SVGAGI. The CDR3 contains 13 residues. The CDR3 protein is CASSYLRTGEQYF. CDR3 bases: TGTGCCAGCAGTTACCTCCGGACGGGCGAGCAGTACTTC.

For this clonotype: This clone may be a read error of a much larger clone one base away. V is TRBV6-6 and J is TRBJ2-7; tentative D call: TRBD2 (6 bases). Germline V CDR1 and CDR2: MNHNY, SVGAGI (reference sequence). This CDR3 is 13 amino acids long. The CDR3 DNA is TGTACCAGCACCTCCGGGGGCTCCTACGAGCAGTACTTC. Encoded protein: CTSTSGGSYEQYF.

This clonotype was seen repeatedly, ten times or more. V usage is TRBV7-9 and J usage is TRBJ1-1; maybe TRBD1 (5 bases). This CDR3 region has 13 residues. Trimming shortened V by 4 bases and J by 11 bases, and 17 bases separated the two germline ends. Germline CDR1 SEHNR, CDR2 FQNEAQ (reference sequence). Written as DNA, the CDR3 is TGTGCCAGCAGCTCTCTTTTACAGGTGTGGGCTTTCTTT. Amino acid sequence: CASSSLLQVWAFF.

The chain uses TRBV29-1 and TRBJ1-1; maybe TRBD1 (5 bases). In germline, CDR1 is SQVTM, CDR2 ANQGSEA. CDR3 size: 13 residues. V was clipped by 7 bases and J by 7 bases, with 19 bases between them. The CDR3 DNA is TGCAGCGCCGCTAGAGGGGCCGTCTATGAAGCTTTCTTT. Protein product: CSAARGAVYEAFF.

This clonotype was recorded a few times. This chain uses TRBV29-1 with TRBJ1-2; 9 nucleotides line up with TRBD1. The V segment lost 7 bases and the J segment 5 bases; nucleotides outside the gene matches: 5. CDR1 is SQVTM, CDR2 ANQGSEA, per germline. This CDR3 region has 12 residues. This CDR3 is CSAGTGQYGYTF. The CDR3 DNA reads TGCAGCGCGGGGACAGGGCAGTATGGCTACACCTTC.

There are a few counts of this clonotype. This CDR3 is CASSLDALNEQFF. CDR3 coding DNA: TGCGCCAGCAGCTTGGACGCCTTGAATGAGCAGTTCTTC. The rearrangement uses TRBV5-1 and TRBJ2-1; D not certain. Trimming took 0 bases from V and 7 from J, leaving 8 bases between them. There are 13 residues in the CDR3. Germline V gives CDR1 SGHRS, CDR2 YFSETQ.

In DNA form, the CDR3 reads TGTGCCAGCAGTCCGCCCGGGACTAGCCTCAATGAGCAGTTCTTC. It is translated as CASSPPGTSLNEQFF. The chain carries TRBV12-3 or TRBV12-4 and TRBJ2-1; 9 nucleotides align to TRBD2. The CDR3 is made up of 15 amino acids. The V gene end was trimmed by 5 bases and the J gene end by 6 bases; junction bases not matched to a gene: 8.

The genes are TRBV5-1 and TRBJ1-2; weak D call: TRBD1 (5 bases). V was clipped by 7 bases and J by 5 bases, with 21 bases between them. CDR1 and CDR2 from the germline V gene are SGHRS and YFSETQ. The CDR3 is made up of 15 amino acids. The CDR3 here is CASRTPRGGRYGYTF. CDR3 DNA: TGCGCCAGCCGCACCCCCCGGGGGGGGAGGTATGGCTACACCTTC.

The chain employs TRBV5-6 and TRBJ2-7; 8 bases are shared with TRBD2. Trimming took 2 bases from V and 2 from J; bases not matched to a gene: 3. Germline V gene data show CDR1 as SGHDT and CDR2 as YYEEEE. The CDR3 loop spans 14 amino acids. The CDR3 DNA reads as TGTGCCAGCAGCTTCCCGGGACTAGCCTACGAGCAGTACTTC. It translates to CASSFPGLAYEQYF.

V gene TRBV11-2 combines with J gene TRBJ2-1; 12 nucleotides agree with TRBD2. CDR3 length: 16 amino acids. Germline V gives CDR1 SGHAT, CDR2 FQNNGV. V lost 5 bases, J lost 4 bases, and 6 bases stayed unmatched. The CDR3 loop is CASSRILAGGYNEQFF. In nucleotides, the CDR3 is TGTGCCAGCAGCCGCATACTAGCGGGAGGTTACAATGAGCAGTTCTTC.

The chain is built from TRBV5-4 and TRBJ1-2; TRBD1 might be the D (6 bases). V was trimmed by 0 bases and J by 7 bases, leaving 10 bases between them. The CDR3 extends over 13 amino acids. Per germline, CDR1 SGHNT and CDR2 YYREEE (reference sequence). CDR3 DNA sequence: TGTGCCAGCAGCTTGGAGGGGGGCCGTGGCTACACCTTC. Translated, it gives CASSLEGGRGYTF.

This clonotype has at least ten counts. V and J are TRBV11-2 and TRBJ1-1; possibly TRBD1 for D (6 bases). This CDR3 comprises 18 residues. Germline V gives CDR1 SGHAT, CDR2 FQNNGV. V dropped 5 bases and J dropped 4 bases, with 26 bases sitting between them. The CDR3 protein is CASSTGTKQAVGGTEAFF. DNA for the CDR3: TGTGCCAGCAGCACTGGGACAAAACAGGCGGTGGGTGGCACTGAAGCTTTCTTT.

The gene calls are TRBV11-2 and TRBJ2-1, with 16 bases lining up with TRBD2. This CDR3 comprises 18 residues. Germline CDR1 is SGHAT and CDR2 is FQNNGV. The J segment lost 7 bases and the V segment lost 5 bases, leaving 11 bases of the junction unmatched. The CDR3 loop reads CASSLRGLAGGRVNEQFF. CDR3 nucleotide sequence: TGTGCCAGCAGCCTGAGGGGACTAGCGGGAGGGCGCGTAAATGAGCAGTTCTTC. The full variable domain, with the rest looked up from reference TRBV11-2 and TRBJ2-1, is EAGVAQSPRYKIIEKRQSVAFWCNPISGHATLYWYQQILGQGPKLLIQFQNNGVVDDSQLPKDRFSAERLKGVDSTLKIQPAKLEDSAVYLCASSLRGLAGGRVNEQFFGPGTRLTVL.

This clonotype was observed a handful of times. This rearrangement joins TRBV28 to TRBJ1-1; D perhaps matches TRBD1 (6 bases). Germline V gene lookup returns CDR1 MDHEN and CDR2 SYDVKM. The V end lost 8 bases, the J end lost 6 bases, and 28 bases lay between the germline ends. The CDR3 is 17 amino acids. For the CDR3, the DNA is TGTGCCAGCCCATCGAGGGGGGCTCCACGAATACCCTCTGAAGCTTTCTTT. Protein sequence: CASPSRGAPRIPSEAFF.